This is a list of T cell receptor beta chains from one sample in a study of response to subunit inactivated influenza vaccine. TCRdb re-called the RT-PCR reads through MiXCR, storing one row per CDR3 protein. The data show about 540,000 distinct CDR3 sequences, under 30% seen once. These same data were also listed under a study on T cells expressing NK-cell markers.

The specimen comprised CD4+ T cells sorted from PBMCs, sampled approximately 13 days after vaccination. These receptors all come from a man aged 50 to 59 who received an inactivated influenza vaccine. Both conserved end residues are part of each CDR3. A D gene is named only where the DNA matches it firmly. The listing skips clone size in some rows; elsewhere it reads once, few, many or a size class.

TRBJ2-7 TRBV7-6 TRBD2 NA CASSSSPSGRYEQYF TGTGCCAGCAGCTCATCTCCTAGCGGGAGGTACGAGCAGTACTTC
TRBJ2-5 TRBV5-1 NA NA CASSGRPEETQYF TGCGCCAGCAGCGGACGGCCGGAAGAGACCCAGTACTTC
TRBJ2-5 TRBV4-1 TRBD2 many CASSQTGGETQYF TGCGCCAGCAGCCAAACGGGGGGAGAGACCCAGTACTTC
TRBJ2-7 TRBV18 NA few CASSPPGRRRGEQYF TGTGCCAGCTCACCACCGGGGAGGAGAAGGGGCGAGCAGTACTTC
TRBJ2-1 TRBV3-1 TRBD2 few CASSQPRGGDLYNEQFF TGTGCCAGCAGCCAGCCCCGGGGGGGGGACTTATACAATGAGCAGTTCTTC
TRBJ1-4 TRBV4-3 NA NA CASSQGQGQVKLFF TGCGCCAGCAGCCAAGGCCAGGGCCAGGTAAAACTGTTTTTT
TRBJ2-1 TRBV6-6 NA few CASSREKYNEQFF TGTGCCAGCAGCAGAGAAAAATACAATGAGCAGTTCTTC
TRBJ1-5 TRBV7-2 TRBD1 NA CASSLRTGGGQPQHF TGTGCCAGCAGCTTACGGACAGGCGGGGGACAGCCCCAGCATTTT
TRBJ2-2 TRBV11-2 NA NA CASSLGLGVTGELFF TGTGCCAGCAGCTTAGGTCTAGGGGTCACCGGGGAGCTGTTTTTT
TRBJ2-1 TRBV5-1 NA NA CASNPGTGYYNEQFF TGCGCCAGCAACCCCGGGACCGGATACTACAATGAGCAGTTCTTC
TRBJ1-4 TRBV12-3/TRBV12-4 NA few CASSRAEKLFF TGTGCCAGCAGTAGAGCTGAAAAACTGTTTTTT
TRBJ2-7 TRBV7-2 NA NA CASSLGLPWDEQYF TGTGCCAGCAGCTTAGGATTACCTTGGGACGAGCAGTACTTC
TRBJ2-1 TRBV12-3/TRBV12-4 TRBD2 NA CASSLGATSGRTYNEQFF TGTGCCAGCAGTTTAGGGGCGACTAGCGGGAGAACCTACAATGAGCAGTTCTTC
TRBJ2-7 TRBV12-5 NA NA CASGRTDSQTYEQYF TGTGCTAGTGGACGGACAGACTCCCAAACCTACGAGCAGTACTTC
TRBJ1-5 TRBV12-3/TRBV12-4 NA few CASSQSTGARPQHF TGTGCCAGCAGTCAATCGACAGGAGCGCGGCCCCAGCATTTT
TRBJ1-6 TRBV27 TRBD1 few CASRRGQGASPLHF TGTGCCAGCCGAAGGGGACAGGGCGCTTCACCCCTCCACTTT
TRBJ2-1 TRBV18 NA NA CASSPDRISYNEQFF TGTGCCAGCTCACCGGACAGAATTTCCTACAATGAGCAGTTCTTC
TRBJ2-1 TRBV30 TRBD1 NA CAWSIGQGALNEQFF TGTGCCTGGAGTATCGGACAGGGGGCTTTGAATGAGCAGTTCTTC
TRBJ2-3 TRBV5-1 TRBD1 NA CASSSLVGTVTDTQYF TGCGCCAGCAGCTCCCTCGTGGGGACAGTTACAGATACGCAGTATTTT
TRBJ2-2 TRBV5-1 TRBD2 few CASSLGGGTTGELFF TGCGCCAGCAGCTTAGGCGGGGGGACGACCGGGGAGCTGTTTTTT
TRBJ1-1 TRBV19 NA NA CASSILGNAEAFF TGTGCCAGTAGTATATTGGGGAACGCTGAAGCTTTCTTT
TRBJ1-2 TRBV7-2 TRBD1 NA CASSPMTGLDYGYTF TGTGCCAGCAGTCCGATGACAGGGCTCGACTATGGCTACACCTTC
TRBJ2-3 TRBV7-6 NA NA CASSVGLLTDTQYF TGTGCCAGCAGCGTCGGACTACTCACAGATACGCAGTATTTT
TRBJ2-2 TRBV2 TRBD1 NA CATGTGGTGELFF TGTGCCACGGGGACAGGGGGCACCGGGGAGCTGTTTTTT
TRBJ2-3 TRBV7-9 NA once CASSRSQGISTDTQYF TGTGCCAGCAGCCGGTCACAGGGTATCAGCACAGATACGCAGTATTTT
TRBJ2-3 TRBV7-8 NA NA CASSSTAYSSTDTQYF TGTGCCAGCAGCTCGACAGCCTACTCGAGCACAGATACGCAGTATTTT
TRBJ1-2 TRBV4-2 NA many CASSQGPNYGYTF TGTGCCAGCAGCCAAGGGCCCAACTATGGCTACACCTTC
TRBJ1-2 TRBV4-1 TRBD1 NA CASSRDSLIYGYTF TGCGCCAGCAGCCGGGACAGTTTAATTTATGGCTACACCTTC